These T cell receptor beta chains were read from a single sample in a study of T cells of healthy individuals. TCRdb re-called the 5' RACE reads with MiXCR, one entry per CDR3 protein. The profile shows 65,000 to 95,000 distinct CDR3 sequences, about 4.8% of them singletons. The receptor source for this set is a female donor in good health. CDR3s include the opening cysteine and the closing phenylalanine or tryptophan. D genes are given only for firm matches. Clone size is given as once, few or many counts, or a class when the clone is expanded.

J gene	clone size	D gene	V gene	CDR3 DNA	CDR3 protein
TRBJ2-2	many	.	TRBV5-1	TGCGCCACCTCCCCTTCGGGGCCGAACACCGGGGAGCTGTTTTTT	CATSPSGPNTGELFF
TRBJ2-7	many	.	TRBV27	TGTGCCAGCAGCGGGACCCGCGAGCAGTACTTC	CASSGTREQYF
TRBJ2-2	many	TRBD2	TRBV14	TGTGCCAGCAGCCGTACAGCGGGAGGGCCCACCGGGGAGCTGTTTTTT	CASSRTAGGPTGELFF
TRBJ2-5	few	.	TRBV7-8	TGTGCCAGCAGCTTAAGGCGGACCCCCAGGGAGACCCAGTACTTC	CASSLRRTPRETQYF
TRBJ2-2	many	.	TRBV7-3	TGTGCCAGCAGCCCCATCCAGGCCGGGGAGCTGTTTTTT	CASSPIQAGELFF
TRBJ2-1	many	TRBD1	TRBV29-1	TGCAGCGTTGGCCCCCGACAGGGCCTCCACAATGAGCAGTTCTTC	CSVGPRQGLHNEQFF
TRBJ2-7	many	TRBD2	TRBV2	TGTGCCAGTCAGACTAGCGGACTCCTTAGCTCCTACGAGCAGTACTTC	CASQTSGLLSSYEQYF
TRBJ2-7	many	.	TRBV5-4	TGTGCCAGCAGCTCAGCCGGAGGGATCACCTACGAGCAGTACTTC	CASSSAGGITYEQYF
TRBJ2-5	many	.	TRBV12-3/TRBV12-4	TGTGCCAGCAGTTCTTACAGGGGAGGGGTCCAAGAGACCCAGTACTTC	CASSSYRGGVQETQYF
TRBJ1-2	many	TRBD1	TRBV9	TGTGCCAGCAGCGAGGGACAGGAAGCTGGCTACACCTTC	CASSEGQEAGYTF
TRBJ1-2	many	.	TRBV10-3	TGTGCCATCAGTGTAGAGGGTGCTAACTATGGCTACACCTTC	CAISVEGANYGYTF
TRBJ2-3	many	.	TRBV29-1	TGCAGCGTTGATTCGTCAGCAAGCACAGATACGCAGTATTTT	CSVDSSASTDTQYF
TRBJ1-2	many	.	TRBV7-9	TGTGCCAGCAGCTTGGACATCTATGGCTACACCTTC	CASSLDIYGYTF
TRBJ1-4	many	TRBD1	TRBV6-5	TGTGCCAGCAGCCAGACAGGGGCAACTAATGAAAAACTGTTTTTT	CASSQTGATNEKLFF
TRBJ2-7	many	.	TRBV29-1	TGCAGCGCTGGAGGGGACGAGCAGTACTTC	CSAGGDEQYF